The 12 T cell receptor beta chains presented below share a single source sample, sequenced in a study of cytomegalovirus exposure and HLA in healthy donors. In the PCR, 60 Vbeta and 13 Jbeta primers were used. Generated by immunoSEQ multiplex PCR, the TCRdb table keeps only in-frame clones and is missing some. The sample includes 100,000 to 150,000 clones, about 81% of them seen just once. Sequencing input: PBMCs. The receptor source for this set is a woman aged 30 to 39 in good health and CMV-seronegative.

The gene calls are TRBV5-6 and TRBJ2-2, with a possible D match to TRBD1 (5 bases). V lost 0 bases to trimming and J lost 1 base, with 10 bases between them. The CDR3 totals 16 residues. Germline CDR1 and CDR2: SGHDT and YYEEEE. The CDR3 sequence: CASSLVGALNTGELFF. Written as DNA, the CDR3 is TGTGCCAGCAGCTTGGTAGGGGCCCTGAACACCGGGGAGCTGTTTTTT.

The chain links TRBV21-1 to TRBJ1-2. TRBV21-1 is listed as a pseudogene. The CDR3 has 17 amino acids. In DNA, the CDR3 is TGTGCCAGCAGCAAAAGAAGTGGGGGGAACACCACCTATGGCTACACCTTC. Translation gives CASSKRSGGNTTYGYTF.

This chain links TRBV7-8 with TRBJ2-5, with D possibly TRBD1 on 5 matching bases. The CDR3 sequence is 15 residues long. In germline, CDR1 is SGHVS, CDR2 FQNEAQ. Trimming removed 5 bases at V and 4 bases at J, with 17 bases between. CDR3 coding DNA: TGTGCCAGCAGCAAGCCGGGCAGGGTGGGAGAGACCCAGTACTTC. Protein: CASSKPGRVGETQYF.

This chain links TRBV12-5 with TRBJ1-1, with D possibly matching TRBD1 (5 bases). V lost 6 bases, J lost 0 bases, and 8 bases lay in between. Germline V gene lookup returns CDR1 LGHNT and CDR2 FRNRAP. The CDR3 extends over 13 amino acids. CDR3 sequence (DNA): TGTGCTAGTGGACCGACAGTGAACACTGAAGCTTTCTTT. Its protein is CASGPTVNTEAFF.

The rearrangement joins TRBV28 to TRBJ1-2; TRBD1 matches at 8 bases. J gave up 13 bases and V 5 bases, and 9 bases lay outside the gene matches. The germline V gene has CDR1 MDHEN and CDR2 SYDVKM. This CDR3 has 12 residues. CDR3 coding DNA: TGTGCCAGCAGTGCAATAACAGGGGGAAGCACCTTC. Translation: CASSAITGGSTF.

The chain recombines TRBV7-3 with TRBJ2-7, with D perhaps TRBD2 (6 bases). The CDR3 has 13 residues. V was clipped by 5 bases and J by 3 bases, with 11 bases between them. Germline CDR1 SGHTA, CDR2 FQGTGA. CDR3 sequence (DNA): TGTGCCAGCAGCCCTGGGGGGAGCTACGAGCAGTACTTC. It codes for CASSPGGSYEQYF.

The chain couples TRBV21-1 to TRBJ2-5; no check of the table's D call, TRBD1, against the DNA was made. TRBV21-1 is a documented pseudogene. The CDR3 consists of 16 residues. CDR3 region: CATHPPDRGCQETQYF. CDR3 DNA sequence: TGTGCCACCCACCCCCCGGACAGGGGTTGTCAAGAGACCCAGTACTTC.

The V and J genes are TRBV11-2 and TRBJ2-5; a possible D gene is TRBD1 (6 bases). Trimming took off 6 bases at V and 0 bases at J, with 11 bases between the two ends. In germline, CDR1 is SGHAT, CDR2 FQNNGV. This CDR3 contains 14 residues. CDR3: CASSTGLYQETQYF. The CDR3 DNA reads as TGTGCCAGCAGTACAGGGCTGTACCAAGAGACCCAGTACTTC.

V and J are TRBV10-3 and TRBJ2-7, with a tentative D call TRBD1 (5 bases). Per the germline V gene, CDR1 is ENHRY and CDR2 is SYGVKD. Trimming shortened V by 2 bases and J by 5 bases, and 10 bases separated the two germline ends. This CDR3 comprises 13 residues. In nucleotides, the CDR3 is TGTGCCATCAGTGAGGTGCAGGGCCACGAGCAGTACTTC. This sequence encodes CAISEVQGHEQYF.

This chain connects TRBV6-1 to TRBJ1-2; 8 positions agree with TRBD1. Germline CDR1 and CDR2: MNHNS and SASEGT. Trimming took 3 bases from V and 0 from J; bases not matched to a gene: 6. The CDR3 sequence is 16 residues long. This CDR3 reads CASSETGALANYGYTF. DNA for the CDR3: TGTGCCAGCAGTGAGACAGGGGCCCTAGCTAACTATGGCTACACCTTC.

The V call is TRBV30, the J call TRBJ1-2; perhaps TRBD1 as D (6 bases). CDR1 is GTSNPN and CDR2 is SVGIG in the germline V gene (reference sequence). The CDR3 spans 12 residues. Trimming removed 5 bases from V and 4 bases from J, with 11 bases in between. The CDR3 nucleotides read TGTGCCTGGGGAGGACAGAGCTATGGCTACACCTTC. Encoded protein: CAWGGQSYGYTF. Variable domain in full (rest from reference TRBV30 and TRBJ1-2): SQTIHQWPATLVQPVGSPLSLECTVEGTSNPNLYWYRQAAGRGLQLLFYSVGIGQISSEVPQNLSASRPQDRQFILSSKKLLLSDSGFYLCAWGGQSYGYTFGSGTRLTVV.

This clone has a single count. The chain has TRBV6-5 and TRBJ1-2, with D perhaps matching TRBD1 (6 bases). Trimming cost V 4 bases and J 7 bases, with 19 bases left between them. Per germline, CDR1 MNHEY and CDR2 SVGAGI. The CDR3 spans 15 residues. CDR3 sequence: CASSSTGYLTSGYTF. The CDR3 DNA reads as TGTGCCAGCAGTTCGACAGGATACCTCACTAGTGGCTACACCTTC.